Shown below are 9 T cell receptor beta chains from a single sample sequenced in a study of CXCR3-negative and CXCR3-positive naive CD8 T cells. TRB cDNA libraries were made by UMI-labeled 5' RACE. TCRdb re-called the 5' RACE reads, yielding one record per CDR3 amino acid sequence without DNA. The sample totals tens of thousands of distinct CDR3 sequences; its top ten clones hold about 10%. Sequencing used memory CD8+ T cells from blood. These receptors came from a human donor in good health. Some clones in this sample may be carry-over from other donors' samples.

This chain connects TRBV29-1 to TRBJ2-3; TCRdb's D call, TRBD1, is unchecked because there is no DNA. CDR3 length: 16 amino acids. Germline-derived CDR1 and CDR2 are SQVTM and ANQGSEA. The CDR3 is CSVEWLTGSWTDTQYF.

The chain employs TRBV4-2 and TRBJ2-7. This CDR3 spans 16 amino acids. CDR1 and CDR2 (germline): LGHNA, YNFKEQ. The CDR3 spells CASSQEGNDRSYEQYF.

The gene calls are TRBV7-9 and TRBJ1-5; TCRdb's D gene call, TRBD1, goes unchecked for lack of DNA. The CDR3 has 17 residues. Germline V gene lookup returns CDR1 SEHNR and CDR2 FQNEAQ (reference sequence). CDR3 residues: CASSLALGRGSNQPQHF. Using reference TRBV7-9 and TRBJ1-5 for the parts outside the CDR3, the full variable domain is DTGVSQNPRHKITKRGQNVTFRCDPISEHNRLYWYRQTLGQGPEFLTYFQNEAQLEKSRLLSDRFSAERPKGSFSTLEIQRTEQGDSAMYLCASSLALGRGSNQPQHFGDGTRLSIL.

The genes are TRBV28 and TRBJ1-1. The CDR3 covers 13 residues. Germline V gene lookup returns CDR1 MDHEN and CDR2 SYDVKM. CDR3 region: CASSPKVWHEAFF.

This sequence joins TRBV4-3 and TRBJ1-1. CDR1 and CDR2 from the germline V gene are LGHNA and YSLEER. The CDR3 spans 14 residues. CDR3 sequence reads: CASSEGEFGTEAFF.

This CDR3 is CASSSYREDEQYF. The chain links TRBV5-1 to TRBJ2-7; with no DNA, the TCRdb D assignment of TRBD1 cannot be verified. Germline CDR1 SGHRS, CDR2 YFSETQ. The CDR3 loop spans 13 amino acids.

The CDR3 loop reads CSVVLLNEQFF. The genes are TRBV29-1 and TRBJ2-1. The CDR3 is 11 residues long. Germline CDR1 reads SQVTM; CDR2 reads ANQGSEA.

The chain has TRBV6-1 and TRBJ1-1; TCRdb gives TRBD1 as the D gene, but with no DNA this cannot be confirmed. Germline V gene lookup returns CDR1 MNHNS and CDR2 SASEGT. CDR3 size: 16 residues. This CDR3 reads CASSEAQGWVNTEAFF.

J is TRBJ2-5 and V is TRBV20-1. Germline V gene data show CDR1 as DFQATT and CDR2 as SNEGSKA (reference sequence). The CDR3 covers 16 residues. The CDR3 spells CSARDLTSGDQETQYF.